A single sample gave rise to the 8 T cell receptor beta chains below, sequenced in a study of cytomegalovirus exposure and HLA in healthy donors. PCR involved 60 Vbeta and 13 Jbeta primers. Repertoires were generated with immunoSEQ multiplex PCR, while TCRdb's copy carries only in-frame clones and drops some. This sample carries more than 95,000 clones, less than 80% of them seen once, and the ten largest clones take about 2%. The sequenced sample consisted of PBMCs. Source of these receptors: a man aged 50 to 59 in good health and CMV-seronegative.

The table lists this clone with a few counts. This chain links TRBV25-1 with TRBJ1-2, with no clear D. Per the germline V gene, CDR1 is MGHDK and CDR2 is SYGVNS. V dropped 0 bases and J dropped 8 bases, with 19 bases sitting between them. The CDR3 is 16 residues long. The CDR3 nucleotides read TGTGCCAGCAGTGAATACGGCGGCCTCCAAAAGAGCGGCTACACCTTC. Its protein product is CASSEYGGLQKSGYTF.

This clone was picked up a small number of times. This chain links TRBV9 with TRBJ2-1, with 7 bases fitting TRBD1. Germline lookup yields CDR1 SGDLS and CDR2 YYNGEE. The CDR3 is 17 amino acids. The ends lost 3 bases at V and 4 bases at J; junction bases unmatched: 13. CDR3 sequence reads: CASSEGRWGQQYNEQFF. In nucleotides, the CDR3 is TGTGCCAGCAGCGAAGGGCGGTGGGGACAGCAATACAATGAGCAGTTCTTC.

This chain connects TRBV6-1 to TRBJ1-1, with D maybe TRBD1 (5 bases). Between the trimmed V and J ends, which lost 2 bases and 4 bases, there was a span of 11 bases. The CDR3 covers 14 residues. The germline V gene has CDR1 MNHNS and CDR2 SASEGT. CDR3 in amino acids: CASSETGGGTEAFF. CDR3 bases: TGTGCCAGCAGTGAAACAGGTGGTGGCACTGAAGCTTTCTTT.

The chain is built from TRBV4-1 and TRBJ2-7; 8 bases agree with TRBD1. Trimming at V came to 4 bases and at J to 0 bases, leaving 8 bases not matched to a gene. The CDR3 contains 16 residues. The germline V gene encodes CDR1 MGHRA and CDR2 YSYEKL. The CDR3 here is CASSPLGGQDSYEQYF. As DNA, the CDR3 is TGCGCCAGCAGCCCCCTAGGGGGACAGGACTCCTACGAGCAGTACTTC.

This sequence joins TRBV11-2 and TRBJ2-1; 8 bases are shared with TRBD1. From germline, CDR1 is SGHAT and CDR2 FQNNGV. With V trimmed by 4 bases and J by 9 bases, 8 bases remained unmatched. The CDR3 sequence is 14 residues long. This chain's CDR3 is CASSWMDRETEQFF. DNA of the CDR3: TGTGCCAGCAGCTGGATGGACAGGGAGACTGAGCAGTTCTTC.

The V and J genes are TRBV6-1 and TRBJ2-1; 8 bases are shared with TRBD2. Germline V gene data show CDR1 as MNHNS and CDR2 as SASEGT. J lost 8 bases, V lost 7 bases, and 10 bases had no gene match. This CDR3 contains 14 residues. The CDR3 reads CASNSGLVNHEQFF. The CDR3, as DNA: TGTGCCAGCAACTCGGGACTAGTTAACCATGAGCAGTTCTTC.

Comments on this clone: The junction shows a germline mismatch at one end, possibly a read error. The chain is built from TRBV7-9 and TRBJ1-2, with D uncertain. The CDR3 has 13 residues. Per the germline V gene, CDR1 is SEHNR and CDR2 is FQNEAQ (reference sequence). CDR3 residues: CASRLDQSGGYTF. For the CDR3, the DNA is TGTGCCAGCAGGTTAGACCAATCGGGAGGCTACACCTTC.

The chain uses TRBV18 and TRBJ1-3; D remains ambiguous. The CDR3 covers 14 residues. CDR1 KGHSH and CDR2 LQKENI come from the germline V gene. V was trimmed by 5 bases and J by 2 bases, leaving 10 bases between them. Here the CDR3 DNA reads TGTGCCAGCTCATCTGGGCCTCCTGGAAACACCATATATTTT. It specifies CASSSGPPGNTIYF. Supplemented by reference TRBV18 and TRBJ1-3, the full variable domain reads NAGVMQNPRHLVRRRGQEARLRCSPMKGHSHVYWYRQLPEEGLKFMVYLQKENIIDESGMPKERFSAEFPKEGPSILRIQQVVRGDSAAYFCASSSGPPGNTIYFGEGSWLTVV.